This T cell receptor (beta chain) came from a study of T cell responses to AZD1222 COVID-19 vaccine (dated by TCRdb to about 2021). Looking at the study overall: AZD1222 recipients whose second dose came at about 4 weeks and those whose second dose came at about 12 weeks were combined into one group, since spike-specific TCR depth and breadth did not differ between the two schedules. A total of about 240 trial participants underwent TCR sequencing, of whom 200 to 220 received two doses of AZD1222 and some 25 received two doses of the MenACWY control vaccine. Trial participants were enrolled by age into 18-55, 56-69 and 70-plus year subgroups, with approximately 160, 26 and 62 TCR-sequenced participants respectively. The paper's findings and limits, for the study overall: In the small 56-69-year group, the increase in depth fell short of significance, most likely because of low power. Because no samples from the day 14 peak response were available, repertoires could be characterized only after the peak T cell response. Conclusions about previously exposed vaccinees are limited, since just 5 or 6 AZD1222 recipients were seropositive for SARS-CoV-2 at baseline. CD4 TCRs associated with the vaccine covered the entire spike protein, and the dominant responses were in regions 160-218 and 743-854. Reportedly, close to half of the unique spike-specific TCRs recognized epitopes lying outside the regions that are mutated in the B.1.351 and B.1.1.7 variants. A significant rise in spike-specific TCR breadth and depth was observed after two AZD1222 doses relative to day 0 and relative to MenACWY recipients. Participants were mostly white British, with more females than males. The authors suggested clonal diversity may have been underestimated.

Sample time point, as interpreted from the label and publication: baseline before first vaccination. Vaccinee samples were obtained from the UK trials COV001 and COV002, which included a single-blind randomized controlled phase 2/3 trial of AZD1222 (ChAdOx1 nCoV-19) in healthy adults. For TCRbeta chain sequencing, PBMC samples were collected from trial participants at day 0 and at day 28 after the second dose. The CDR3 regions of human TCRbeta chains were analyzed by immunosequencing. The authors' analysis ran thus. Repertoire TCRs were checked for matches against a reference library of SARS-CoV-2-specific TCRs that had been generated using the MIRA antigen-specificity platform. Breadth was defined as the fraction of unique TCRs that were SARS-CoV-2-associated, and depth was defined as the fraction of total T cells that were SARS-CoV-2-associated. Each spike-specific TCR was assigned to its reactive spike region and to a CD4 or CD8 class using the MIRA data. Log10-transformed breadth and depth values were compared by one-way ANOVA with Sidak's multiple comparisons tests. This is the immuneACCESS table as TCRdb keeps it, with only in-frame sequences that have V and J called. A part of the clones is gone; compared with another copy, unresolved V genes explain less than half, and the rest is unexplained. V, J and clone size derive from that table, while D and trimming were established from the DNA sequence. In all, the sample holds about 170,000 clones, and 80% to 90% of those were seen once. The top ten clonotypes cover 6.5% to 8.5% of the sample.

Turning to this clone: Its antigen has not been determined. Base qualities are not at hand, and no much larger clone is one base apart.

The germline V gene (reference sequence) provides CDR1 LNHDA and CDR2 SQIVND. The V end loses 6 bases and the J end loses 3 bases, and a stretch of 15 bases separates them. Counted from cysteine to phenylalanine, this CDR3 has 14 amino acids. Only the CDR3 portion is preserved as DNA: 42 bases, with reading frame beginning at the first base. The chain employs TRBV19 and TRBJ2-7, and TRBD1 may be the D gene, going by 8 matching bases. The sequence was obtained from an adult in good health. Sample: peripheral blood, taken on day 0 of AZD1222 vaccination. CDR3 protein: CASSETGDYYEQYF. The sequenced DNA: TGTGCCAGTAGCGAGACAGGGGACTACTACGAGCAGTACTTC. The full variable domain, completed from the reference TRBV19 and TRBJ2-7 proteins outside the CDR3, reads DGGITQSPKYLFRKEGQNVTLSCEQNLNHDAMYWYRQDPGQGLRLIYYSQIVNDFQKGDIAEGYSVSREKKESFPLTVTSAQKNPTAFYLCASSETGDYYEQYFGPGTRLTVT.